The T cell receptor (beta chain) described here comes from a study of cytomegalovirus exposure and HLA in healthy donors (TCRdb year 2017). A note on the overall study: According to a later analysis, the roughly 120 validation repertoires were produced on the same platform as the approximately 690 repertoires of the first cohort. The aim of the study was to test whether cataloging public T cell receptors could identify signatures of past pathogen exposure. Besides the first cohort of approximately 710 subjects, a separate validation cohort made up of 95 to 150 different subjects was used. To predict cytomegalovirus infection status, the study combined high-throughput TCR immunosequencing, statistical association of individual TCRs with disease status, and machine learning. Points the paper makes about the study in general: Across donors, most TCR sequences were observed very rarely, whereas some public TCRs were present in many individuals. The validation cohort had no HLA typing available for a later analysis, so co-occurrence within that cohort was assessed over all 120 repertoires. Subsequent analysis determined that TCRs grouped into clusters in the first cohort also showed a tendency toward co-occurrence across the 120 or so validation repertoires, and about 94% of cluster scores exceeded 0. Three of the identified cytomegalovirus-associated TCR beta chains were confirmed in vitro to be specific for cytomegalovirus antigens. In the study, some 160 TCR beta chains were listed as associated with cytomegalovirus. It was suggested by the authors that the approach could potentially be generalized to other disease states and immunological phenotypes. Cytomegalovirus status was reported to be diagnosed by the classifier with high specificity and sensitivity in both the original and validation cohorts.

Separate from the roughly 650-subject first cohort, the validation cohort of around 130 subjects was the group to which the donors belonged. Library preparation was by the immunoSEQ multiplex PCR assay. As for the authors' bioinformatics: To diagnose cytomegalovirus status from the catalog of TCR beta chain sequences, a statistical classification framework was built. Sourced from immuneACCESS, this table was stored by TCRdb with only in-frame sequences that have V and J called. A share of the clones is absent; for the studies checked, an unresolved V gene accounts for under half, and the remainder has no known explanation. For V, J and clone size, that table is used; D and trimming come from the DNA. The sample table shows over 150,000 clones, and roughly 84% are seen once. 2.5% to 3.5% of the sample is held by the ten biggest clonotypes. The germline V gene encodes CDR1 SGHTA and CDR2 FQGNSA. The CDR3 runs 17 residues from the cysteine to the phenylalanine. The sequence is cut down to CDR3 DNA, 51 bases in frame from base 1. The germline V and J ends show losses of 4 bases and 2 bases respectively, and no gene match explains 11 bases of the junction.

This clone was picked up one time. The antigen this receptor binds is unknown. It has no much larger one-base neighbor in the sample; base qualities were not kept. In this chain, TRBV7-2 is recombined with TRBJ2-3; a stretch of 8 junction bases matches TRBD2. This receptor was taken from a woman aged 18-35 years in good health and CMV-seropositive. Sequencing used PBMCs. The CDR3 protein sequence reads: CASSSTGTRGPTDTQYF. The DNA sequence follows: TGTGCCAGCAGCTCCACCGGGACTAGGGGTCCCACAGATACGCAGTATTTT.